The entry below gives a single T cell receptor (beta chain) sequence along with its context. The antigen remains unidentified. The data are from a study of T-cell memory formation after mild COVID-19. Study background: TCR clusters were mostly donor specific.

With 3 bases removed from V and 5 bases from J, the gap between germline ends came to 11 bases. The CDR3 is made up of 13 amino acids. Per germline, CDR1 DFQATT and CDR2 SNEGSKA (reference sequence). A single record per CDR3 protein comes from TCRdb applying MiXCR to the 5' RACE reads. The sample lists about 240,000 distinct CDR3 sequences; around 10% were seen once. Study conclusions and caveats: Cross-reactive memory appears to have joined, as suggested by some responding clones showing up in pre-infection memory. What remained unconfirmed was the SARS-CoV-2 specificity of second-wave clones peaking on day 37.

The chain recombines TRBV20-1 with TRBJ1-5; D not resolved. Sample: PBMCs or a T cell subset sorted from them (not recorded which). The source of this sequence is a man aged 18 to 29 who had mild COVID-19 (a few samples of this study predate the infection). Cell type and time point are not known. For the CDR3, the DNA is TGCAGTGCTAGTCGGGCGATCCATCAGCCCCAGCATTTT. Translated, it gives CSASRAIHQPQHF.